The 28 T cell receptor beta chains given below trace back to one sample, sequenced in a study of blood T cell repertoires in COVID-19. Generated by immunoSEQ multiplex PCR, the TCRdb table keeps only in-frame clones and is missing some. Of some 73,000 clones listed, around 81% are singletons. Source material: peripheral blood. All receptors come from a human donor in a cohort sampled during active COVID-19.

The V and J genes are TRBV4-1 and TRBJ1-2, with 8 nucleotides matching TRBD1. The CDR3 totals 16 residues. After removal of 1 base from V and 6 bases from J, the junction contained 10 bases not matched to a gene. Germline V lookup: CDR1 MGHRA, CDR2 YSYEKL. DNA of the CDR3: TGCGCCAGCAGCCAAGGCTCCAGTGGACAGGGAAATGGCTACACCTTC. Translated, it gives CASSQGSSGQGNGYTF.

CDR3 in amino acids: CATRGTAGEQYF. The CDR3 nucleotides are TGTGCCACCAGGGGAACGGCGGGCGAGCAGTACTTC. The chain recombines TRBV24-1 with TRBJ2-7, with a weak D call TRBD2 (5 bases). The CDR3 is 12 residues long. Germline V gene lookup returns CDR1 KGHDR and CDR2 SFDVKD. Trimming removed 7 bases from V and 6 bases from J, with 12 bases in between.

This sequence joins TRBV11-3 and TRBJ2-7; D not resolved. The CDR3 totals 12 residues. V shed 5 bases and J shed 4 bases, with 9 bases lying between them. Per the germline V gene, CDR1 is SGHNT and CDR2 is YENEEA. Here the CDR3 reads CASSRAGYEQYF. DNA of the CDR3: TGTGCCAGCAGCAGAGCAGGTTACGAGCAGTACTTC.

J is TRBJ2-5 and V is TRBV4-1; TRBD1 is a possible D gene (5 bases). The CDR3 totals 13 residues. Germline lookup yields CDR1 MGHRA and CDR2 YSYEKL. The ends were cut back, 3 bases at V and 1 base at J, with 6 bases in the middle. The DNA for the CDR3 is TGCGCCAGCAGCCACCAGGGCCAAGAGACCCAGTACTTC. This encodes CASSHQGQETQYF.

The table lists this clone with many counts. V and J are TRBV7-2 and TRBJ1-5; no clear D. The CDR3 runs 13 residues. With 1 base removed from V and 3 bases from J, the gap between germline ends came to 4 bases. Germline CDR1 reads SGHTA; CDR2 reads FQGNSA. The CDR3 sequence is CASSLGLNQPQHF. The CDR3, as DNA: TGTGCCAGCAGCTTAGGGCTCAATCAGCCCCAGCATTTT.

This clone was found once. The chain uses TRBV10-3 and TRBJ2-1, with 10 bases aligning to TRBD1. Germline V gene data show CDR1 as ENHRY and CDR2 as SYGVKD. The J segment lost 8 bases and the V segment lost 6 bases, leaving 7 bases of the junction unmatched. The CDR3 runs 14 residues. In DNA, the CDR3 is TGTGCCATCAGGACGACAGGGGGCCTCGATGAGCAGTTCTTC. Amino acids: CAIRTTGGLDEQFF.

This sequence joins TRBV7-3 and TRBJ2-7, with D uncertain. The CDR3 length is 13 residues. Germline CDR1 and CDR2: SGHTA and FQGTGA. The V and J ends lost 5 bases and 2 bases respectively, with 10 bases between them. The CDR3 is CASSQSAAYEQYF. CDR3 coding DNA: TGTGCCAGCAGCCAGAGCGCTGCCTACGAGCAGTACTTC.

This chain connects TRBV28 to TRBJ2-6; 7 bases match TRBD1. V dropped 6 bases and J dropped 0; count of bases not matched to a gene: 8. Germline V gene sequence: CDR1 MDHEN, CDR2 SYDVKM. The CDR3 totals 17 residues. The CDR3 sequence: CASRNWDSPSGANVLTF. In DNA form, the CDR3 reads TGTGCCAGCAGAAATTGGGACAGCCCCTCTGGGGCCAACGTCCTGACTTTC. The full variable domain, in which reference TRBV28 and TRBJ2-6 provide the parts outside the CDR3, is DVKVTQSSRYLVKRTGEKVFLECVQDMDHENMFWYRQDPGLGLRLIYFSYDVKMKEKGDIPEGYSVSREKKERFSLILESASTNQTSMYLCASRNWDSPSGANVLTFGAGSRLTVL.

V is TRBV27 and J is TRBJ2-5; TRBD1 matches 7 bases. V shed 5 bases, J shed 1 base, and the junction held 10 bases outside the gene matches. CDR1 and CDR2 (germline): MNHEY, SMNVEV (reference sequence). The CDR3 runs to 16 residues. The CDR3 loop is CASSPTTGKIQETQYF. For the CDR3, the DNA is TGTGCCAGCAGTCCGACGACAGGGAAGATCCAAGAGACCCAGTACTTC.

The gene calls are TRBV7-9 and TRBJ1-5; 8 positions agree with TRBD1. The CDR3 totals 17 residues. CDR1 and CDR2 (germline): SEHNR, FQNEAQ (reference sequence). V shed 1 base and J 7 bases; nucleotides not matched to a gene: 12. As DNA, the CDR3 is TGTGCCAGCAGCTTAGAGATGGGACAGGCCGTTGGGCAGCCCCAGCATTTT. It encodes CASSLEMGQAVGQPQHF.

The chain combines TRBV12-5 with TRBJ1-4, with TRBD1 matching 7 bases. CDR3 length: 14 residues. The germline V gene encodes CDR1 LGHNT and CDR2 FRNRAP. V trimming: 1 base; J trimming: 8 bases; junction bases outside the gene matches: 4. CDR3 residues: CASGLATGLEKLFF. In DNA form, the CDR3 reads TGTGCTAGTGGTTTGGCGACAGGGTTGGAAAAACTGTTTTTT. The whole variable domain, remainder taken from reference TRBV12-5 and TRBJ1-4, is DARVTQTPRHKVTEMGQEVTMRCQPILGHNTVFWYRQTMMQGLELLAYFRNRAPLDDSGMPKDRFSAEMPDATLATLKIQPSEPRDSAVYFCASGLATGLEKLFFGSGTQLSVL.

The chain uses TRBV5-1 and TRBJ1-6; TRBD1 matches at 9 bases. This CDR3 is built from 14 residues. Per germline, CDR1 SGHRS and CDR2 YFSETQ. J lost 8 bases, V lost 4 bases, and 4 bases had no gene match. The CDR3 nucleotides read TGCGCCAGCAGCCGGGGGGACAGGGATTCACCCCTCCACTTT. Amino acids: CASSRGDRDSPLHF.

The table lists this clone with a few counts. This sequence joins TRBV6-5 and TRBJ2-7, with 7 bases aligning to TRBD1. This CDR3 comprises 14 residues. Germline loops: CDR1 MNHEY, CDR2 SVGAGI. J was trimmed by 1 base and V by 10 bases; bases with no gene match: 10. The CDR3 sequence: CATSRDRSSYEQYF. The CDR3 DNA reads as TGTGCCACAAGCCGGGACAGATCATCCTACGAGCAGTACTTC.

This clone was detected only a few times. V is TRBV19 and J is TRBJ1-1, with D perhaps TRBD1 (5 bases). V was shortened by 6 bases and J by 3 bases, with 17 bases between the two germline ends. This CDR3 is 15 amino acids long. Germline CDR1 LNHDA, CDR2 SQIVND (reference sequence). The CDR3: CASSSSRQFYTEAFF. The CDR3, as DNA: TGTGCCAGTAGCTCCTCCCGACAGTTCTACACTGAAGCTTTCTTT.

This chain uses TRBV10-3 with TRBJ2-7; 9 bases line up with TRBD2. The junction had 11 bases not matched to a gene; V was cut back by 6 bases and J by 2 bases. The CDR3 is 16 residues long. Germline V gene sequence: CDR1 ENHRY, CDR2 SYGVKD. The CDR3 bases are TGTGCCATCAGATCGGGGGCTAGCGGGGTGACCTACGAGCAGTACTTC. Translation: CAIRSGASGVTYEQYF.

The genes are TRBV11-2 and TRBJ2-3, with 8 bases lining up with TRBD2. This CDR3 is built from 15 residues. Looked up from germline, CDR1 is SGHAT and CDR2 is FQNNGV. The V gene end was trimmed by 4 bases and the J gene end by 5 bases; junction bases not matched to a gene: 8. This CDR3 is CASSSSRGVVDTQYF. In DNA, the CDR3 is TGTGCCAGCAGCTCATCGCGGGGGGTTGTAGATACGCAGTATTTT.

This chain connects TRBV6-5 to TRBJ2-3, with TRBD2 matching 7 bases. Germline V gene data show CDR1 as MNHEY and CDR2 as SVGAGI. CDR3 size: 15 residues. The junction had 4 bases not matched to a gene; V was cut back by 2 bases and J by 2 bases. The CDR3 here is CASSYSGATTDTQYF. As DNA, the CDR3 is TGTGCCAGCAGTTACAGCGGGGCTACCACAGATACGCAGTATTTT.

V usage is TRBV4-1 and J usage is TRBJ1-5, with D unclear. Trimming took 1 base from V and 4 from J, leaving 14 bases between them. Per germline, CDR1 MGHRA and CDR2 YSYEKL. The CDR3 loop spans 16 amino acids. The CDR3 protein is CASSQVNYRGNQPQHF. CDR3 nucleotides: TGCGCCAGCAGCCAAGTGAATTATCGGGGAAATCAGCCCCAGCATTTT.

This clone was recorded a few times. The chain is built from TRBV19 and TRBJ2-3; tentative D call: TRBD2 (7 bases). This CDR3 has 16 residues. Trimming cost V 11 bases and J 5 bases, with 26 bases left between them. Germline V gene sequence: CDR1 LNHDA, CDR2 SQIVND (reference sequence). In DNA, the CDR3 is TGTGCCTGCGGGGGCGAAGCGGGTTTGGTAGTAGATACGCAGTATTTT. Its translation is CACGGEAGLVVDTQYF. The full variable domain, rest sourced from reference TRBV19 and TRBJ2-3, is DGGITQSPKYLFRKEGQNVTLSCEQNLNHDAMYWYRQDPGQGLRLIYYSQIVNDFQKGDIAEGYSVSREKKESFPLTVTSAQKNPTAFYLCACGGEAGLVVDTQYFGPGTRLTVL.

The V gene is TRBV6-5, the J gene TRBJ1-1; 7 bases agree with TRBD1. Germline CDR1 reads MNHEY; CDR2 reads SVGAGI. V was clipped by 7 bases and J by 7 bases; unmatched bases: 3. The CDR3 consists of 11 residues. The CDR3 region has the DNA TGTGCCAGCACCGACAGGGTTGAAGCTTTCTTT. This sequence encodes CASTDRVEAFF.

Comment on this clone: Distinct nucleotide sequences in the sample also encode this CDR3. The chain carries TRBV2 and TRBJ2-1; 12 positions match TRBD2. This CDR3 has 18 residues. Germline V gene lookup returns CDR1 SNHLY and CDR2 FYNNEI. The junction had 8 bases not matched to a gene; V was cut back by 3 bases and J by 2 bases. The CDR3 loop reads CASSEWASGGAAYNEQFF. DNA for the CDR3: TGTGCCAGCAGTGAGTGGGCTAGCGGGGGGGCAGCCTACAATGAGCAGTTCTTC.

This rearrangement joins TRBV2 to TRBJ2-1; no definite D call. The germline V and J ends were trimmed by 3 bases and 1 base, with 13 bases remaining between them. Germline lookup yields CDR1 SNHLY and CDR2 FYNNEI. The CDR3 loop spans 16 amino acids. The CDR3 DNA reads TGTGCCAGCAGTGATAAGCCTTATTATTCCTACAATGAGCAGTTCTTC. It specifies CASSDKPYYSYNEQFF.

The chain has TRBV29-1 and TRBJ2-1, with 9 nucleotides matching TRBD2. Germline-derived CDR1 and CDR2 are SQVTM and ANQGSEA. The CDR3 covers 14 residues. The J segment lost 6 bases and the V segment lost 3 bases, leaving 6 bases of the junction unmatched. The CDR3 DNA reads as TGCAGCGTTGAGGGCGGGGGGGCTGGCAATGAGCAGTTCTTC. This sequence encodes CSVEGGGAGNEQFF.

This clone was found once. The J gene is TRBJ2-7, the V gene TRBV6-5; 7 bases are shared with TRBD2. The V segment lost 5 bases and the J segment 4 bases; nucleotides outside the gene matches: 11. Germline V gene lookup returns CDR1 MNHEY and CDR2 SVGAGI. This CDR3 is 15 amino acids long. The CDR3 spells CASSPTQGGPYEQYF. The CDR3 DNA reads TGTGCCAGCAGTCCCACTCAGGGAGGGCCTTACGAGCAGTACTTC.

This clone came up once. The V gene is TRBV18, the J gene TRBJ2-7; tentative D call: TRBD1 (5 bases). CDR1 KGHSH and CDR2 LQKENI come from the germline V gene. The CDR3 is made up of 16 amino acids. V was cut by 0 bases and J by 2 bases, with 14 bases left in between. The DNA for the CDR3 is TGTGCCAGCTCACCACCTCTGCCTTCAGGGACCTACGAGCAGTACTTC. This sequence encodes CASSPPLPSGTYEQYF. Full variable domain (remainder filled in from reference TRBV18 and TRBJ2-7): NAGVMQNPRHLVRRRGQEARLRCSPMKGHSHVYWYRQLPEEGLKFMVYLQKENIIDESGMPKERFSAEFPKEGPSILRIQQVVRGDSAAYFCASSPPLPSGTYEQYFGPGTRLTVT.

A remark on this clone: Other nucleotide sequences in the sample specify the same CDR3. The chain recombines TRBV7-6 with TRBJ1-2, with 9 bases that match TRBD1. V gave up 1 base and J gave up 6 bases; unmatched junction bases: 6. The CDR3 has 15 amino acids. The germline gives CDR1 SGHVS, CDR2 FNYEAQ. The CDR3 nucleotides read TGTGCCAGCAGCTTAGAAGAGACAGGGGGGGATGGCTACACCTTC. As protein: CASSLEETGGDGYTF.

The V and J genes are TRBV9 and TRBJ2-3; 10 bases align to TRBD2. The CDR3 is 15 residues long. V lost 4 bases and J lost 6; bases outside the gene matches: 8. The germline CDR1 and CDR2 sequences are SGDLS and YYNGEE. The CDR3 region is CASSQLAGDMDTQYF. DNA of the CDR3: TGTGCCAGCAGCCAGCTAGCGGGGGATATGGATACGCAGTATTTT. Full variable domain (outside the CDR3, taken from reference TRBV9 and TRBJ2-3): DSGVTQTPKHLITATGQRVTLRCSPRSGDLSVYWYQQSLDQGLQFLIQYYNGEERAKGNILERFSAQQFPDLHSELNLSSLELGDSALYFCASSQLAGDMDTQYFGPGTRLTVL.

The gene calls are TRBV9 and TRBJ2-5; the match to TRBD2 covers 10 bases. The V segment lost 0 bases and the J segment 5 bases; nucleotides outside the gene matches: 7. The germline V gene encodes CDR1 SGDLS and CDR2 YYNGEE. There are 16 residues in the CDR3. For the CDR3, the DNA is TGTGCCAGCAGCGTAGCAGCGGGGGGGCGGTGGGAGACCCAGTACTTC. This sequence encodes CASSVAAGGRWETQYF.